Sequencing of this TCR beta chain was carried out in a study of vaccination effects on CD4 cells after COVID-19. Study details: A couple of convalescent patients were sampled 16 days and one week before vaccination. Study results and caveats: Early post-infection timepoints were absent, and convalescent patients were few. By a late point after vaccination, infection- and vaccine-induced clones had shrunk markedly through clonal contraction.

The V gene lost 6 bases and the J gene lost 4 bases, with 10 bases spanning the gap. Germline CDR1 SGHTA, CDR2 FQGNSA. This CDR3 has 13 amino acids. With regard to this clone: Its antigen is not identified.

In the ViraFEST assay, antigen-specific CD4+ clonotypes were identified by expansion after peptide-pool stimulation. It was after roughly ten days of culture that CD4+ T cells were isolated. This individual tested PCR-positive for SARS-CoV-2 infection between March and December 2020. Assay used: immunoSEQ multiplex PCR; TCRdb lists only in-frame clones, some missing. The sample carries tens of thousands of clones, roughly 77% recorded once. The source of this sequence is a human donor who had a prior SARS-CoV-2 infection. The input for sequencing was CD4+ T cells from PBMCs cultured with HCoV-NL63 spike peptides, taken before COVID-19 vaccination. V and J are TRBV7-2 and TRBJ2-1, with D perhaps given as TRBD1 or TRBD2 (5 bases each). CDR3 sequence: CASSPGPYNEQFF. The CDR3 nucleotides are TGTGCCAGCAGTCCGGGACCTTACAATGAGCAGTTCTTC.